This TCR beta chain was retrieved from a study of blood T cell repertoires in COVID-19. In the study overall: Acute-phase and convalescent COVID-19 samples originated in the United States, Italy and Spain. The cDNA or gDNA used as material had been derived from T cells, B-cell-depleted T cells, or PBMCs.

Some clones are missing from TCRdb's copy, which holds only in-frame ones; the method was immunoSEQ multiplex PCR. This sample has fewer than 300,000 clones, with about 93% found just once. This clone was seen only a few times. Per the germline V gene, CDR1 is ENHRY and CDR2 is SYGVKD. V was shortened by 2 bases and J by 2 bases, with 12 bases between the two germline ends. The CDR3 consists of 15 residues. Cohorts were based on clinical histories the participants reported. In Cohort 3, a recovered donor had either two negative PCRs, clearance, or symptom resolution. The receptor's source is a woman aged 25-40 years who had recovered from COVID-19. The material sequenced was PBMCs or T cells enriched from blood (not recorded which). The chain carries TRBV10-3 and TRBJ1-1, with D unclear. The CDR3 loop is CAISENQRFNTEAFF. CDR3 bases: TGTGCCATCAGTGAGAATCAGCGATTTAACACTGAAGCTTTCTTT.